This passage covers 29 T cell receptor beta chains from one sample sequenced in a study of cytomegalovirus exposure and HLA in healthy donors. TCRdb's table, derived via immunoSEQ multiplex PCR, lists solely in-frame clones and lacks some. Among about 150,000 clones listed, approximately 86% were seen once. The sample consisted of PBMCs. The receptors originated from a human donor in good health.

The V gene is TRBV6-1, the J gene TRBJ2-3; 7 bases map to TRBD2. CDR1 and CDR2 from the germline V gene are MNHNS and SASEGT. V lost 1 base to trimming and J lost 6 bases; unmatched junction nucleotides: 10. There are 16 residues in the CDR3. For the CDR3, the DNA is TGTGCCAGCAGTGAAGGGAGCGGGGTTAAGGGTGATACGCAGTATTTT. Its protein is CASSEGSGVKGDTQYF.

The J gene is TRBJ2-1, the V gene TRBV2, with a possible D match to TRBD1 (6 bases). Germline loops: CDR1 SNHLY, CDR2 FYNNEI. V was clipped by 7 bases and J by 4 bases, with 14 bases between them. The CDR3 is 14 residues long. CDR3 loop: CASTSGTSYNEQFF. DNA for the CDR3: TGTGCCAGCACTTCCGGGACAAGTTACAATGAGCAGTTCTTC.

The CDR3 protein is CASSLVPVRGDRGELFF. The CDR3 DNA follows: TGTGCCAGCAGCTTAGTTCCGGTGCGGGGGGATCGCGGGGAGCTGTTTTTT. J is TRBJ2-2 and V is TRBV7-2; 8 positions agree with TRBD2. J was trimmed by 7 bases and V by 1 base; bases with no gene match: 11. CDR1 and CDR2 (germline): SGHTA, FQGNSA. The CDR3 consists of 17 residues.

J is TRBJ1-2 and V is TRBV12-5; D unresolved. The CDR3 is 12 residues long. V was shortened by 4 bases and J by 8 bases, with 11 bases between the two germline ends. CDR1 and CDR2 (germline): LGHNT, FRNRAP. The CDR3 region has the DNA TGTGCTAGTGGTTACGAGAGGCAGGGCTACACCTTC. This codes for CASGYERQGYTF.

The chain is built from TRBV7-2 and TRBJ2-1, with TRBD1 matching 7 bases. This CDR3 is built from 13 residues. Per the germline V gene, CDR1 is SGHTA and CDR2 is FQGNSA. With V trimmed by 6 bases and J by 9 bases, 8 bases remained unmatched. For the CDR3, the DNA is TGTGCCAGCAGGTCAGGGGGTTCGGGTGAGCAGTTCTTC. Translation gives CASRSGGSGEQFF.

This clone has only a few counts. This sequence joins TRBV13 and TRBJ2-7; 8 bases match TRBD1. Germline CDR1 reads PRHDT; CDR2 reads FYEKMQ (reference sequence). This CDR3 comprises 14 residues. V dropped 0 bases and J dropped 7; count of bases not matched to a gene: 5. The CDR3 region is CASSLGTGAREQYF. In DNA form, the CDR3 reads TGTGCCAGCAGCTTAGGGACAGGGGCGAGGGAGCAGTACTTC.

This clone showed up just a few times. The chain employs TRBV7-2 and TRBJ2-7; 7 nucleotides agree with TRBD1. V was pared by 5 bases and J by 4 bases, with 11 bases of the junction left unmatched. CDR3 size: 15 residues. Germline CDR1 and CDR2: SGHTA and FQGNSA. CDR3 region: CASSRTGTVSYEQYF. Written as DNA, the CDR3 is TGTGCCAGCAGCAGAACCGGGACAGTGAGTTACGAGCAGTACTTC. Full variable domain (outside the CDR3, taken from reference TRBV7-2 and TRBJ2-7): GAGVSQSPSNKVTEKGKDVELRCDPISGHTALYWYRQSLGQGLEFLIYFQGNSAPDKSGLPSDRFSAERTGGSVSTLTIQRTQQEDSAVYLCASSRTGTVSYEQYFGPGTRLTVT.

The chain recombines TRBV6-5 with TRBJ2-7; 11 bases fit TRBD2. The CDR3 consists of 14 residues. CDR1 is MNHEY and CDR2 is SVGAGI in the germline V gene. V lost 6 bases, J lost 2 bases, and 3 bases stayed unmatched. This CDR3 is CASRTSGTTYEQYF. The CDR3 bases are TGTGCCAGCAGGACTAGCGGGACCACCTACGAGCAGTACTTC.

V usage is TRBV5-1 and J usage is TRBJ1-2; TRBD1 matches at 10 bases. The ends lost 4 bases at V and 7 bases at J; junction bases unmatched: 16. The V gene's germline CDR1 is SGHRS and CDR2 YFSETQ. The CDR3 length is 17 residues. DNA of the CDR3: TGCGCCAGCAGCCGCGCGGGACAGGGGACAATATCGGGTGGCTACACCTTC. Translation gives CASSRAGQGTISGGYTF.

The chain is built from TRBV29-1 and TRBJ2-1; 8 nucleotides match TRBD1. CDR3 length: 17 residues. In germline, CDR1 is SQVTM, CDR2 ANQGSEA. The V segment lost 6 bases and the J segment 8 bases; nucleotides outside the gene matches: 21. The CDR3 DNA reads TGCAGCGTCCGCAAAAATTTAACTACGGACAGGGTTGATGAGCAGTTCTTC. Encoded protein: CSVRKNLTTDRVDEQFF.

In this sample, this clone turned up once. V and J are TRBV18 and TRBJ2-3, with TRBD2 as a possible D gene (5 bases). The germline V gene encodes CDR1 KGHSH and CDR2 LQKENI. V lost 1 base and J 0 bases, leaving 8 bases between the germline ends. This CDR3 contains 15 residues. CDR3 sequence (DNA): TGTGCCAGCTCACCACAGAGGGCGAGCACAGATACGCAGTATTTT. This translates into CASSPQRASTDTQYF.

The rearrangement uses TRBV7-2 and TRBJ2-1; the D gene is possibly TRBD1 (6 bases). The CDR3 consists of 15 residues. CDR1 and CDR2 from the germline V gene are SGHTA and FQGNSA. V shed 5 bases and J shed 7 bases, with 18 bases lying between them. The CDR3 sequence: CASSLTGSTGNEQFF. CDR3 DNA sequence: TGTGCCAGCAGCCTAACAGGGTCTACGGGAAATGAGCAGTTCTTC.

On this clone: The junction and the germline gene differ at one end; a read error may be behind it. This sequence joins TRBV29-1 and TRBJ2-3; weak D call: TRBD2 (5 bases). The germline V gene encodes CDR1 SQVTM and CDR2 ANQGSEA. The CDR3 consists of 14 residues. This chain's CDR3 is CSVGERSRTDTEYF. The CDR3, as DNA: TGCAGCGTTGGGGAGCGGTCTCGCACAGATACGGAGTATTTT.

V gene TRBV19 combines with J gene TRBJ2-2, with D uncertain. CDR1 and CDR2 (germline): LNHDA, SQIVND (reference sequence). V shed 4 bases and J shed 4 bases, with 13 bases lying between them. The CDR3 covers 15 residues. The CDR3, as DNA: TGTGCCAGTAGTACCGGGTTCCCCTTCACCGGGGAGCTGTTTTTT. Translating it yields CASSTGFPFTGELFF.

V gene TRBV15 combines with J gene TRBJ2-7, with a tentative D call TRBD1 (6 bases). Deletions cut 3 bases from V and 4 bases from J, with 13 bases between. Germline V gene data show CDR1 as LNHNV and CDR2 as YYDKDF (reference sequence). This CDR3 region has 14 residues. CDR3 DNA sequence: TGTGCCACCAGCAGCCAGCTGGGACAATACGAGCAGTACTTC. It specifies CATSSQLGQYEQYF. The full variable domain, its missing parts supplied by reference TRBV15 and TRBJ2-7, is DAMVIQNPRYQVTQFGKPVTLSCSQTLNHNVMYWYQQKSSQAPKLLFHYYDKDFNNEADTPDNFQSRRPNTSFCFLDIRSPGLGDTAMYLCATSSQLGQYEQYFGPGTRLTVT.

The chain is built from TRBV2 and TRBJ2-1; TRBD1 agrees at 10 bases. CDR3 length equals 14 residues. CDR1 is SNHLY and CDR2 is FYNNEI in the germline V gene. Trimming cost V 6 bases and J 7 bases; bases outside gene matches: 6. CDR3: CASSRDRGLNEQFF. In DNA, the CDR3 is TGTGCCAGCAGCCGGGACAGGGGCTTGAATGAGCAGTTCTTC.

This chain joins TRBV9 and TRBJ1-2; D may be TRBD1 (5 bases). V was trimmed by 3 bases and J by 6 bases, leaving 18 bases between them. Looked up from germline, CDR1 is SGDLS and CDR2 is YYNGEE. CDR3 length: 15 residues. CDR3 loop: CASSAPRASENGYTF. CDR3 nucleotides: TGTGCCAGCAGCGCACCCAGGGCCTCGGAGAATGGCTACACCTTC.

The V and J genes are TRBV6-6 and TRBJ2-2, with 8 nucleotides matching TRBD2. V shed 7 bases and J 7 bases; nucleotides not matched to a gene: 14. CDR3 size: 16 residues. Germline V lookup: CDR1 MNHNY, CDR2 SVGAGI (reference sequence). The CDR3 spells CASTTSSGVRGGELFF. CDR3 DNA sequence: TGTGCCAGCACTACGAGTAGCGGGGTGCGGGGCGGGGAGCTGTTTTTT.

The V call is TRBV27, the J call TRBJ2-1; D not resolved. CDR3 length: 13 residues. The germline V gene has CDR1 MNHEY and CDR2 SMNVEV (reference sequence). Trimming removed 3 bases at V and 10 bases at J, with 13 bases between. The CDR3: CASSLRQIGEQFF. Written as DNA, the CDR3 is TGTGCCAGCAGTTTGCGGCAAATTGGGGAGCAGTTCTTC.

The chain carries TRBV2 and TRBJ1-5; maybe TRBD1 (5 bases). V lost 3 bases and J lost 4, with 22 bases in between. The CDR3 consists of 18 residues. Germline V gene sequence: CDR1 SNHLY, CDR2 FYNNEI. This CDR3 is CASSDGFRTSLSNQPQHF. CDR3 bases: TGTGCCAGCAGTGACGGGTTCAGGACATCCCTTTCTAATCAGCCCCAGCATTTT.

The chain has TRBV15 and TRBJ1-5; no reliable D call. The CDR3 runs to 14 residues. In germline, CDR1 is LNHNV, CDR2 YYDKDF (reference sequence). The V gene lost 3 bases and the J gene lost 5 bases, with 11 bases spanning the gap. This CDR3 reads CATSSLRGDQPQHF. The CDR3 nucleotides are TGTGCCACCAGCAGTTTGCGTGGAGATCAGCCCCAGCATTTT.

The rearrangement links TRBV25-1 to TRBJ2-1, with D tentatively TRBD1 (5 bases). V lost 6 bases, J lost 6 bases, and 6 bases lay in between. The CDR3 is 11 amino acids. The V gene's germline CDR1 is MGHDK and CDR2 SYGVNS. CDR3 protein: CASRDINEQFF. The CDR3 bases are TGTGCCAGCAGGGACATCAATGAGCAGTTCTTC.

The chain uses TRBV27 and TRBJ1-1; the D gene is possibly TRBD1 (5 bases). The V gene lost 6 bases and the J gene lost 1 base, with 18 bases spanning the gap. Germline V gene data show CDR1 as MNHEY and CDR2 as SMNVEV (reference sequence). CDR3 length: 16 residues. This CDR3 reads CASSSRRGKGNTEAFF. The CDR3 coding sequence is TGTGCCAGCAGCAGCCGTAGGGGCAAGGGGAACACTGAAGCTTTCTTT.

The chain links TRBV5-5 to TRBJ2-7; tentative D call: TRBD1 (5 bases). The CDR3 totals 14 residues. V lost 3 bases and J lost 1, with 11 bases in between. Germline V gene lookup returns CDR1 SGHKS and CDR2 YYEKEE (reference sequence). CDR3 coding DNA: TGTGCCAGCAGCTCCCAGGGATCTTCCTACGAGCAGTACTTC. Protein: CASSSQGSSYEQYF.

The chain couples TRBV27 to TRBJ1-1; 8 bases are a match to TRBD1. Germline V lookup: CDR1 MNHEY, CDR2 SMNVEV (reference sequence). Germline trimming cut 4 bases from V and 2 bases from J; bases unmatched to any gene: 6. The length of the CDR3 is 15 residues. CDR3 coding DNA: TGTGCCAGCAGTTGGGACAGGAACAGAAACACTGAAGCTTTCTTT. This codes for CASSWDRNRNTEAFF.

This clone was counted a few times. The chain has TRBV19 and TRBJ1-6; D may be TRBD1 (5 bases). Germline loops: CDR1 LNHDA, CDR2 SQIVND (reference sequence). V gave up 4 bases and J gave up 7 bases, with 11 bases separating them. The CDR3 is 14 amino acids. Here the CDR3 reads CASSKGQPNSPLHF. In DNA form, the CDR3 reads TGTGCCAGTAGTAAGGGGCAGCCCAATTCACCCCTCCACTTT. Supplemented by reference TRBV19 and TRBJ1-6, the full variable domain reads DGGITQSPKYLFRKEGQNVTLSCEQNLNHDAMYWYRQDPGQGLRLIYYSQIVNDFQKGDIAEGYSVSREKKESFPLTVTSAQKNPTAFYLCASSKGQPNSPLHFGNGTRLTVT.

The J gene is TRBJ2-7, the V gene TRBV6-5; the match to TRBD2 covers 10 bases. The length of the CDR3 is 15 residues. CDR1 MNHEY and CDR2 SVGAGI come from the germline V gene. Trimming at V came to 6 bases and at J to 3 bases, leaving 8 bases not matched to a gene. CDR3 amino acids: CASRTSSSGGYEQYF. DNA of the CDR3: TGTGCCAGCAGAACTTCTTCTAGCGGGGGCTACGAGCAGTACTTC.

V is TRBV6-1 and J is TRBJ2-3; possibly TRBD1 for D (5 bases). The V gene lost 7 bases and the J gene lost 6 bases, with 5 bases spanning the gap. Germline CDR1 MNHNS, CDR2 SASEGT. There are 10 residues in the CDR3. The CDR3 spells CASKGDTQYF. Written as DNA, the CDR3 is TGTGCCAGCAAGGGGGATACGCAGTATTTT.

This clone was counted once. This chain links TRBV6-5 with TRBJ2-7; 9 bases map to TRBD1. Trimming cost V 5 bases and J 0 bases; bases outside gene matches: 2. This CDR3 has 14 residues. CDR1 and CDR2 (germline): MNHEY, SVGAGI. The chain's CDR3 is CASSKGQGSYEQYF. The CDR3, as DNA: TGTGCCAGCAGTAAGGGACAGGGCTCCTACGAGCAGTACTTC.